This T cell receptor beta chain was recorded in a study of Ad26.COV2.S vaccination and SARS-CoV-2 variants. Worth noting for this clone: What it binds is unknown.

Here immunoSEQ multiplex PCR was the method, and the copy in TCRdb shows in-frame clones only, minus some. In the table there are roughly 500,000 clones, about 83% of which are singletons. General study results and limits: From the TCR breadth and depth analyses, total T cell responses may have been underestimated.

As for treatment: roughly 18 received Ad26.COV2.S at low or high dose, single or two shots; five or six received placebo; per-sample allocation not given. Following the first vaccine or placebo injection, samples were taken on day 63. The specimen comprised peripheral blood, sampled in a trial of Ad26.COV2.S vaccine versus placebo. The clonotype comes from a person between 18 and 65 years old who received the Ad26.COV2.S COVID-19 vaccine or a placebo.

CDR3 region: CASSRTRDSNYEQYF. CDR3 bases: TGTGCCAGCAGCCGGACTCGGGACAGCAACTACGAGCAGTACTTC. The V and J genes are TRBV6-2 or TRBV6-3 and TRBJ2-7; TRBD1 matches 7 bases. V lost 6 bases, J lost 3 bases, and 11 bases stayed unmatched. There are 15 residues in the CDR3. The germline gives CDR1 MNHEY, CDR2 SVGEGT.